This TCR beta chain was observed in a study of T cell responses to AZD1222 COVID-19 vaccine. Investigators merged groups given second doses at roughly 4 or roughly 12 weeks. Study-level findings and limits: Unmutated variant regions are reportedly the target of nearly half of TCRs that are spike-specific.

As concerns this clone: No antigen is known for it.

Some clones are missing from TCRdb's copy, which holds only in-frame ones; the method was immunoSEQ multiplex PCR. The sample has over 85,000 clones; approximately 90% are singletons. Germline CDR1 and CDR2: SGHRS and YFSETQ. After removal of 1 base from V and 7 bases from J, the junction contained 9 bases not matched to a gene. The CDR3 is 16 amino acids. The sample was peripheral blood, taken 28 days after the second AZD1222 dose. The genes are TRBV5-1 and TRBJ2-7; 12 nucleotides match TRBD1. The source is an adult who received the AZD1222 COVID-19 vaccine. CDR3 residues: CASSLKFGTGGNEQYF. The CDR3 DNA follows: TGCGCCAGCAGCTTGAAATTCGGGACAGGGGGCAATGAGCAGTACTTC.